This T cell receptor (beta chain) was identified in a study of regulatory T cells in long-lasting Graves disease (dated by TCRdb to the early 2020s). Notes on the research overall: Newly diagnosed Graves' disease patients had taken antithyroid drugs for less than 3 months. A total of about 33 samples were covered by TCR sequencing, comprising approximately 13 persistent and 20 newly diagnosed Graves' disease patients. This study used TCR sequencing and RNA sequencing of peripheral blood to compare persistent Graves' disease patients against newly diagnosed Graves' disease patients. The study took place in China and was registered as a clinical trial. Broad study findings and their caveats: The study examined only peripheral blood because the primary lesion, thyroid tissue, could not be accessed. More public clonotypes were shared among persistent patients (around 2,600) than among newly diagnosed patients (just under 1,000). Preferential use of TRBV28, TRBJ1-2 and TRBJ2-5 was observed in persistent disease, whereas TRBV20-1 and TRBJ2-1 were favored in newly diagnosed disease. Only the TCR beta chain was sequenced and analyzed. Lower TCR Shannon entropy and fewer highly expanded clones were observed in persistent Graves' disease patients than in newly diagnosed patients, which suggested clonal expansion. The authors noted that the small sample size was a limitation that may lower accuracy.

Its CDR3 holds 14 amino acids, cysteine through phenylalanine. Only the CDR3 DNA is retained, 42 bases long and in frame from the first base. The germline V gene gives CDR1 as MNHNS and CDR2 as SASEGT. V drops 5 bases and J drops 1 base, leaving 12 bases in between. This clonotype was seen only a few times. This clone's antigen is unknown. No much larger clonotype is one base removed from it; base qualities were not supplied. Library preparation employed multiplex PCR. Instrument on record: Illumina HiSeq 4000. To build TCR beta libraries, CDR3 regions were amplified by Arm-PCR using iRepertoire HTBI primers. PCR products were gel purified before sequencing. The published analysis was carried out like this. Gene usage analysis of CDR3 amino acid clonotypes relied on the roughly 58 TRBV and 14 TRBJ segments identified across samples. COPE and FqMerger were used to merge the filtered high-quality paired reads into contigs. Contigs were aligned with BLAST to IMGT TRBV, TRBD and TRBJ reference genes, and CDR3 was defined per IMGT. Any clonotype with a frequency above 0.1% was classified as a highly expanded clone. Shannon entropy served as the measure of repertoire diversity, while the Gini coefficient captured V-J evenness. A clonotype was considered public if more than one individual shared it. The public reads were run again by TCRdb, first through fastp at Q25 and then through MiXCR, and only productive beta chains were kept. Merged by CDR3 protein, the rows form single entries marked with the most common genes and DNA. The V and J calls reflect TCRdb's pipeline rather than the authors' work. This sample has about 320,000 distinct CDR3 sequences in its table, and about 20% of those were observed once. In total, the top ten clones hold roughly 40% of the sample.

According to the study, the label for this sample's time point signals: newly diagnosed GD, antithyroid drugs for less than 3 months. For both TCR sequencing and RNA sequencing, RNA was extracted from PBMCs in TRIzol. The diagnosis of Graves' disease followed American Thyroid Association guidelines. Patients for the study were recruited at an endocrinology department in Xi'an, China. From each patient, roughly 9 milliliters of peripheral blood was collected into an EDTA anticoagulant tube. Ficoll Paque Plus density gradient separation was used to isolate PBMCs, and no further T cell sorting was performed. An Agilent 2100 Bioanalyzer and agarose gel were used to check RNA quality, and a NanoDrop 2000 was used to measure RNA concentration.

The chain couples TRBV6-1 to TRBJ2-7; a tentative D match to TRBD1 spans 5 bases. The sample consisted of peripheral blood mononuclear cells (PBMCs), taken at new diagnosis, from a patient treated with antithyroid drugs. The sequence came from a female donor with Graves disease. CDR3 sequence: CASSKQVFSYEQYF. The nucleotide sequence is given as TGTGCCAGCAGTAAACAGGTCTTTTCCTACGAGCAGTACTTC.